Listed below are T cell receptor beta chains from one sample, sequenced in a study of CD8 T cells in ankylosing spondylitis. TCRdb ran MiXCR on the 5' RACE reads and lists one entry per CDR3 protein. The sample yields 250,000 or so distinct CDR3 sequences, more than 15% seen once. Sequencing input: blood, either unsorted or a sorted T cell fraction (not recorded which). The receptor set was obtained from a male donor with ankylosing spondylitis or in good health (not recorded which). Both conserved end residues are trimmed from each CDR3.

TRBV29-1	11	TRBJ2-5	SAGTGDSETQY
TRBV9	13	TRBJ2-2	ASSPPTRNTGELF
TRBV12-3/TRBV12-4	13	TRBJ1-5	ATGQGPVSNQPQH
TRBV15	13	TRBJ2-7	ATSRERGDSHEQY
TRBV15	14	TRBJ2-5	ATSRDMVGGIETQY
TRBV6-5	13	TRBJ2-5	ASSYSGWTPETQY
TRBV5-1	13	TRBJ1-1	ASSFGQGTNTEAF
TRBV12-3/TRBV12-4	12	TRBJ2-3	ASRRAGVTDTQY
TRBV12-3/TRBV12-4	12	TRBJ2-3	ASSLVALTDTQY
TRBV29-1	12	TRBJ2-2	SVEVRVDTGELF